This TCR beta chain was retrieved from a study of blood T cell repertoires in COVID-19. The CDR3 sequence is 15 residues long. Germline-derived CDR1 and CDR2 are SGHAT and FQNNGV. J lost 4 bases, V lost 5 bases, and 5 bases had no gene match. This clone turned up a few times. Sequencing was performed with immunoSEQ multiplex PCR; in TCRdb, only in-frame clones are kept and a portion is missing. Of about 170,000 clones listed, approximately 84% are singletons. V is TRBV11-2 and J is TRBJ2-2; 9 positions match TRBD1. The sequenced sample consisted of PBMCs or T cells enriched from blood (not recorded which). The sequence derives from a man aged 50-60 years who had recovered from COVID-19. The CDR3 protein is CASSLTGGFTGELFF. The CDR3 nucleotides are TGTGCCAGCAGCCTTACAGGGGGCTTCACCGGGGAGCTGTTTTTT.